The source of this T cell receptor (beta chain) is a study of tumor-infiltrating lymphocytes in primary liver carcinoma. About the research overall: Surgical resection was the treatment these patients received for primary liver carcinoma.

RNA isolated from unsorted whole blood supplied the blood RNA, with germline DNA also extracted. Production of TCR beta cDNA used about 500 ng total RNA together with a constant-region primer. Three-round nested multiplex PCR performed with slightly modified ARM-PCR produced the TCR beta libraries. Rounds one and two of PCR, each of 10 cycles, were primed with TRBV1-TRBV30 forward primers and a C-beta reverse primer. Each CDR3 protein gets one entry after TCRdb re-called the multiplex PCR reads with MiXCR. The sample records hundreds of thousands of distinct CDR3 sequences, over 55% being singletons. Looked up from germline, CDR1 is MNHNS and CDR2 is SASEGT. This CDR3 is built from 13 residues. V lost 9 bases, J lost 0 bases, and 12 bases lay in between. In its sample, this clonotype was seen a few times. Antigen: not known. Overall study findings and caveats: Tumor-adjacent and tumor-blood pairs displayed less overlap than did pairs of tumor regions.

The V gene is TRBV6-1, the J gene TRBJ2-7; D ambiguous. The clonotype comes from a man in his forties or fifties with primary liver carcinoma and hepatitis B virus infection. Sequencing was carried out using peripheral blood. The CDR3 bases are TGTGCCAGGAGCCGACTCATCTCCTACGAGCAGTACTTC. Its translation is CARSRLISYEQYF.